The rows below give T cell receptor beta chains drawn from one sample of a study of shared clonotypes between healthy human individuals. TCRdb's copy holds only in-frame clones and misses some; the assay was immunoSEQ multiplex PCR. In the table there are more than 2,000,000 clones, approximately 92% of which are singletons. The specimen sequenced was naive CD4+ T cells sorted from blood. The receptors stem from a young man in good health. CDR3s include the opening cysteine and the closing phenylalanine or tryptophan. The D gene is left open where the match is weak.

CDR3nt: TGCGCCAGCAGCTTGGAGGTGGCCAACCCCCGAGAAGATACGCAGTATTTT
CDR3aa: CASSLEVANPREDTQYF
v_gene: TRBV5-1
d_gene: NA
j_gene: TRBJ2-3

CDR3nt: TGTGCCAGCAGTTTAGGGACAGGGGGTTTTAACTATGGCTACACCTTC
CDR3aa: CASSLGTGGFNYGYTF
v_gene: TRBV28
d_gene: TRBD1
j_gene: TRBJ1-2

CDR3nt: TGCGCCAGCAGCTTGGCGTCGGGCACAGATACGCAGTATTTT
CDR3aa: CASSLASGTDTQYF
v_gene: TRBV5-1
d_gene: NA
j_gene: TRBJ2-3

CDR3nt: TGTGCCAGCAGCTGGGGACAGGGGAGCTCTGGAAACACCATATATTTT
CDR3aa: CASSWGQGSSGNTIYF
v_gene: TRBV7-9
d_gene: TRBD1
j_gene: TRBJ1-3

CDR3nt: TGTGCCAGCAGTAAGGGACAGAGATACGAGCAGTACTTC
CDR3aa: CASSKGQRYEQYF
v_gene: TRBV27
d_gene: TRBD1
j_gene: TRBJ2-7

CDR3nt: TGTGCCAGCAGTTACTCAAGGGGGCGGGCAGATACGCAGTATTTT
CDR3aa: CASSYSRGRADTQYF
v_gene: TRBV6-5
d_gene: TRBD1
j_gene: TRBJ2-3

CDR3nt: TGCGCCAGCAGTGAGGCCCCCAATCAGCCCCAGCATTTT
CDR3aa: CASSEAPNQPQHF
v_gene: TRBV10-1
d_gene: NA
j_gene: TRBJ1-5

CDR3nt: TGTGCCAGCAGCTCGCAATCGGGGGAGCTGTTTTTT
CDR3aa: CASSSQSGELFF
v_gene: TRBV11-3
d_gene: NA
j_gene: TRBJ2-2

CDR3nt: TGTGCCAGCAGGGTGGGGGCGGCCTACGAGCAGTACTTC
CDR3aa: CASRVGAAYEQYF
v_gene: TRBV2
d_gene: NA
j_gene: TRBJ2-7

CDR3nt: TGTGCCAGCAACCCGACTAGCGACCTGCCCGGGGAGCTGTTTTTT
CDR3aa: CASNPTSDLPGELFF
v_gene: TRBV9
d_gene: TRBD2
j_gene: TRBJ2-2

CDR3nt: TGCGCCAGCAGCCCGATCCATACTAGCGGGAATTACAATGAGCAGTTCTTC
CDR3aa: CASSPIHTSGNYNEQFF
v_gene: TRBV5-1
d_gene: TRBD2
j_gene: TRBJ2-1

CDR3nt: TGTGCCAGCAGCTTAGGGAAGGGGTGGACGGTTCAGCCCCAGCATTTT
CDR3aa: CASSLGKGWTVQPQHF
v_gene: TRBV11-2
d_gene: NA
j_gene: TRBJ1-5

CDR3nt: TGTGCCAGCAGCTTGGTGCGGGGAGGAAACAATGAGCAGTTCTTC
CDR3aa: CASSLVRGGNNEQFF
v_gene: TRBV5-6
d_gene: NA
j_gene: TRBJ2-1

CDR3nt: TGTGCCAGCAGTGCGCGACAGGGGAACTCCTACGAGCAGTACTTC
CDR3aa: CASSARQGNSYEQYF
v_gene: TRBV6-5
d_gene: TRBD1
j_gene: TRBJ2-7